This paragraph reports one TCR beta chain. V was pared by 6 bases and J by 1 base, with 4 bases of the junction left unmatched. The CDR3 consists of 14 residues. The germline V gene has CDR1 WNHNN and CDR2 SYGVQD (reference sequence). While infection was still active, Seattle patients were enrolled and then followed longitudinally. Source study methods: For nucleated cells, counts were estimated from reference gene primer amplification. The method was immunoSEQ multiplex PCR; TCRdb's version includes in-frame clones alone and lacks a portion of them. V and J calls and clone size are those listed in that table; D and trimming were worked out from the DNA. Among about 280,000 clones listed, approximately 89% were seen once. The data belong to a study of blood T cell repertoires in COVID-19.

The sample was peripheral blood. The chain uses TRBV10-1 and TRBJ1-1; 8 bases are a match to TRBD1. The source is a woman in her 30s with COVID-19, enrolled during active disease. Written as DNA, the CDR3 is TGCGCCAGCAGATCAGGGGGCCCGAACACTGAAGCTTTCTTT. Translating it yields CASRSGGPNTEAFF.